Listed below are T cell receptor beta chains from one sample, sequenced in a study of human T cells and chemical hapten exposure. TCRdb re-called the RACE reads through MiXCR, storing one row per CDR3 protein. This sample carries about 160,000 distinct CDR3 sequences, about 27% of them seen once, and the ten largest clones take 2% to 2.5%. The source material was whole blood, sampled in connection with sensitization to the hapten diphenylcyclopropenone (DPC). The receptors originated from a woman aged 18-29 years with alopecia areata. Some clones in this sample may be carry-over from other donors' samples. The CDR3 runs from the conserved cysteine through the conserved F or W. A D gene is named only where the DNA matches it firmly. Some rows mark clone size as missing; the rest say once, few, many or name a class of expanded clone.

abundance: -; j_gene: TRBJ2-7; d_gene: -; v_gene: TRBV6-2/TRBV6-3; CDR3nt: TGTGCCAGCAGTTACTCTGCAATCTCCTACGAGCAGTACTTC; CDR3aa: CASSYSAISYEQYF
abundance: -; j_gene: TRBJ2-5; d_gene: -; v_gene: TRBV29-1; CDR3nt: TGCAGCGTAGACGGGGAGAGGGCGGAGACCCAGTACTTC; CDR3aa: CSVDGERAETQYF
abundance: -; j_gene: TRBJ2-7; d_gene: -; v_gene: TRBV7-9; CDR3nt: TGTGCCAGCAGCTCTACGGGGTCTGGGGGCAACGAGCAGTACTTC; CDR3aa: CASSSTGSGGNEQYF
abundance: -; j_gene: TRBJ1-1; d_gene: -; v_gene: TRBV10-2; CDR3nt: TGCGCCAGCAGGGATTGGCTGAACACTGAAGCTTTCTTT; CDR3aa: CASRDWLNTEAFF
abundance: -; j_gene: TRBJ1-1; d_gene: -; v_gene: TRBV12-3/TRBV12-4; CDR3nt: TGTGCCAGCAGTTTAGCAGGGGATGAAGCTTTCTTT; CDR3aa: CASSLAGDEAFF
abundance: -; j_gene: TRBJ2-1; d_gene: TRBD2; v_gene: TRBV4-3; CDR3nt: TGCGCCAGCAGCCAAGATCTGCGCGGGGGGGCCTATGAGCAGTTCTTC; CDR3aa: CASSQDLRGGAYEQFF
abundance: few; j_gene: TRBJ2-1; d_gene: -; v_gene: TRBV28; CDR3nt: TGTGCCAGCAGTTTAAGGTCGGGTGAGCAGTTCTTC; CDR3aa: CASSLRSGEQFF
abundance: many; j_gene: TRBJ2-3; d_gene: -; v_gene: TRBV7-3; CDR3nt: TGTGCCAGCAGCTCTGGGGACGGATACACAGATACGCAGTATTTT; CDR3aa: CASSSGDGYTDTQYF
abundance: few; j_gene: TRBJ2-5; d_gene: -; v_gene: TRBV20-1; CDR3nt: TGCAGTGCTAGAAGGGGATCAGAGACCCAGTACTTC; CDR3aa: CSARRGSETQYF
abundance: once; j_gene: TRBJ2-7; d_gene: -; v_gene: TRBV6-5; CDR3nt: TGTGCCAGCAGTTACGAGGGGCGTTCCTACGAGCAGTACTTC; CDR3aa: CASSYEGRSYEQYF
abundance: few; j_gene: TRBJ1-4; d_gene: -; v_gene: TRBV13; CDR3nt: TGTGCCAGCAGCTTAGTCGGGGAAACTAATGAAAAACTGTTTTTT; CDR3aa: CASSLVGETNEKLFF
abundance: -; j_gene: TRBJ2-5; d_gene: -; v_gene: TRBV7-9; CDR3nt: TGTGCCAGCAGTCCTCAAGGTGTTACCCAGTACTTC; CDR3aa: CASSPQGVTQYF
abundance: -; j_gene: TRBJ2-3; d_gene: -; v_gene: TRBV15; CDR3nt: TGTGCCACCAGCGACACAGATACGCAGTATTTT; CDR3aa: CATSDTDTQYF
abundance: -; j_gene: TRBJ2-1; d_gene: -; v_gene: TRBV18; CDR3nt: TGTGCCAGCTCACTCGACGGGAAGTCCGGCGGTGAGCAGTTCTTC; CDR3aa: CASSLDGKSGGEQFF
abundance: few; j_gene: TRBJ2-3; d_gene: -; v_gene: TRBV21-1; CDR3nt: TGTGCCAGCAGCAAGTCCCTAGCGGGAGTGACAGATACGCAGTATTTT; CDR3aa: CASSKSLAGVTDTQYF
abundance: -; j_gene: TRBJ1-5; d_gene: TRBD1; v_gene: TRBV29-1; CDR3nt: TGCAGCGCCGGGACAGGAAATCAGCCCCAGCATTTT; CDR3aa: CSAGTGNQPQHF
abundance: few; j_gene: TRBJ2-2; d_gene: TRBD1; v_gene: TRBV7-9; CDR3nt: TGTGCCAGCAGCCACCGCGGGACAGGGGACACCGGGGAGCTGTTTTTT; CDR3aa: CASSHRGTGDTGELFF
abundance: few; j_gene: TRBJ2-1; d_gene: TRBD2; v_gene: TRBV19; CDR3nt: TGTGCCAGTAGTAATGCGTGGACTAGCGGGAGGACCTACAATGAGCAGTTCTTC; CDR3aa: CASSNAWTSGRTYNEQFF
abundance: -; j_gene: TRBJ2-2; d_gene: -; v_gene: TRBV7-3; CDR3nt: TGTGCCAGCAGTCCCGGGACGAGAAACACCGGGGAGCTGTTTTTT; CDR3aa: CASSPGTRNTGELFF
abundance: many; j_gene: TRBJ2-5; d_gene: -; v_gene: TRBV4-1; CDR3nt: TGCGCCAGCAGCCTCACGGTGTTCTCCCAAGAGACCCAGTACTTC; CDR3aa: CASSLTVFSQETQYF
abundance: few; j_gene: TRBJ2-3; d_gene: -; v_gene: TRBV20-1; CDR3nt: TGCAGTGCTAGAGACTTTTTCGGGACCGATACGCAGTATTTT; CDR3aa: CSARDFFGTDTQYF
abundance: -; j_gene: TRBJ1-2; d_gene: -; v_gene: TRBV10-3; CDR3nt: TGTGCCATCAGAAACATAAACCTAACCAACTATGGCTACACCTTC; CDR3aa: CAIRNINLTNYGYTF
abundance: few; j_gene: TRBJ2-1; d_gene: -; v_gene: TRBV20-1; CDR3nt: TGCAGTGCCGCAAGGACGGCGGGCAATGAGCAGTTCTTC; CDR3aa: CSAARTAGNEQFF
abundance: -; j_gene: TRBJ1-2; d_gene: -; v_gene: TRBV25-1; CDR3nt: TGTGCCAGCAGTGAATATAGCCAGGGGACCAGCCATGGCTACACCTTC; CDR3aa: CASSEYSQGTSHGYTF
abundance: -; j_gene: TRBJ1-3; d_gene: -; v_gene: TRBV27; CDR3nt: TGTGCCAGCAGTTGGGGACTCGGAAACACCATATATTTT; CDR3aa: CASSWGLGNTIYF
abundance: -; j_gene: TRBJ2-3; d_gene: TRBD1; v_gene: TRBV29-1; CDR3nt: TGCAGCGTGGGCAGGGGGCCAGGGGATACGCAGTATTTT; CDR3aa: CSVGRGPGDTQYF
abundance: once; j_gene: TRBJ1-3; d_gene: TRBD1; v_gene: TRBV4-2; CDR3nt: TGCGCCAGCAGCCAAGTCATTACGGGACAGTCGAGCTCTGGAAACACCATATATTTT; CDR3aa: CASSQVITGQSSSGNTIYF
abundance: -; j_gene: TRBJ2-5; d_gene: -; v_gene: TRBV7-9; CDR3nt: TGTGCCAGCAGCTTAGGCGGCTGGGAAGAGACCCAGTACTTC; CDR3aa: CASSLGGWEETQYF
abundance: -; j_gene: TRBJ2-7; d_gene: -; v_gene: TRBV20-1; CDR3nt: TGCAGTGCTAGAGACGGACGGACTCGGGAGCAGTACTTC; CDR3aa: CSARDGRTREQYF
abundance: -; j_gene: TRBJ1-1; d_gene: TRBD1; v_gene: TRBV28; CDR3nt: TGTGCCAGCAGTTTACGGCATACAGGGGCTGAAGCTTTCTTT; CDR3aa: CASSLRHTGAEAFF
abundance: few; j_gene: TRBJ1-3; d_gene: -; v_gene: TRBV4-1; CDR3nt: TGCGCCAGCAGCCAGGCCAAAGGGGTAACTGGAAACACCATATATTTT; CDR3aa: CASSQAKGVTGNTIYF
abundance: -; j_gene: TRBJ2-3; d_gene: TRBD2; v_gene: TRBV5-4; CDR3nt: TGTGCCAGCAGCGGGGGACTAGCGGGATGGGGTAAGGAAGATACGCAGTATTTT; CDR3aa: CASSGGLAGWGKEDTQYF
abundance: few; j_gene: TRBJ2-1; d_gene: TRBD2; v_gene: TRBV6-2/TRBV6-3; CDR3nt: TGTGCCAGCAGTTACGGGACCTGGGAGGGTTCCTACAATGAGCAGTTCTTC; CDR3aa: CASSYGTWEGSYNEQFF
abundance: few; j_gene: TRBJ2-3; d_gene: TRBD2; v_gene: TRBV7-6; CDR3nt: TGTGCCAGCACCCGACTAGCGGAGGGTCTCACAGATACGCAGTATTTT; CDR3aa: CASTRLAEGLTDTQYF